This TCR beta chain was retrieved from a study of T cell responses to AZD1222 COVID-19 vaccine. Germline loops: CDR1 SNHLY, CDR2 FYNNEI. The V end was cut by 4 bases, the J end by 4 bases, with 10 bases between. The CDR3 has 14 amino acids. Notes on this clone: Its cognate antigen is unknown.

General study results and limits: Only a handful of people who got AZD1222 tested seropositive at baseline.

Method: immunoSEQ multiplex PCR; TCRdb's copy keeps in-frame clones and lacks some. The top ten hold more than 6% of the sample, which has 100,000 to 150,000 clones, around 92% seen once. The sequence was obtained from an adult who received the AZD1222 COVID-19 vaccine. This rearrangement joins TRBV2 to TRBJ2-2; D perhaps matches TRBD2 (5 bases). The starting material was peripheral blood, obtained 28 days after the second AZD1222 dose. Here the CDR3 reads CASSGGVSTGELFF. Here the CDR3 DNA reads TGTGCCAGCAGTGGGGGAGTGAGCACCGGGGAGCTGTTTTTT.